The 18 T cell receptor beta chains in this list originate from one sample, sequenced in a study of blood T cell repertoires in COVID-19. TCRdb keeps only in-frame clones here, not all; method: immunoSEQ multiplex PCR. The data show approximately 200,000 clones, around 84% seen once. Source material: PBMCs or T cells enriched from blood (not recorded which). The receptor set was obtained from a man aged 35 to 55 who had recovered from COVID-19.

The chain has TRBV28 and TRBJ2-3, with D possibly matching TRBD2 (7 bases). The CDR3 length is 16 residues. The V end lost 6 bases, the J end lost 2 bases, and 18 bases lay between the germline ends. Germline values: CDR1 MDHEN, CDR2 SYDVKM. The DNA for the CDR3 is TGTGCCAGCAGGGGGAGGGGGGTGAAGTCCACAGATACGCAGTATTTT. It yields the protein CASRGRGVKSTDTQYF.

The chain uses TRBV15 and TRBJ1-1; D might be TRBD1 (6 bases). The CDR3 is 13 residues long. Looked up from germline, CDR1 is LNHNV and CDR2 is YYDKDF (reference sequence). Trimming took 5 bases from V and 6 from J, leaving 13 bases between them. The CDR3 reads CATSPTGRPEAFF. CDR3 bases: TGTGCCACCAGCCCCACAGGGCGCCCTGAAGCTTTCTTT.

J is TRBJ1-2 and V is TRBV27; 7 bases align to TRBD1. This CDR3 has 16 residues. V gave up 1 base and J gave up 7 bases; unmatched junction bases: 12. In germline, CDR1 is MNHEY, CDR2 SMNVEV (reference sequence). The CDR3 DNA follows: TGTGCCAGCAGTTTATTCGCTGGGGACAGCCCCGTTGGCTACACCTTC. Encoded protein: CASSLFAGDSPVGYTF.

This chain connects TRBV7-6 to TRBJ1-1; D is perhaps TRBD1 (6 bases). Germline assignment: CDR1 SGHVS and CDR2 FNYEAQ. There are 15 residues in the CDR3. The V end was cut by 5 bases, the J end by 3 bases, with 16 bases between. CDR3 DNA sequence: TGTGCCAGCAGCCCCGACAGTTCAGGGGACACTGAAGCTTTCTTT. It codes for CASSPDSSGDTEAFF.

CDR3 nucleotide sequence: TGTGCCAGCAGCCGGGACAGGGCTGACACCGGGGAGCTGTTTTTT. This codes for CASSRDRADTGELFF. This chain joins TRBV6-4 and TRBJ2-2, with 9 positions matching TRBD1. This CDR3 region has 15 residues. The J segment lost 3 bases and the V segment lost 6 bases, leaving 5 bases of the junction unmatched. CDR1 is MRHNA, CDR2 SNTAGT, per germline.

J is TRBJ2-7 and V is TRBV3-1 (or the pseudogene TRBV3-2), with 10 bases matching TRBD1. The CDR3 runs to 15 residues. J was trimmed by 5 bases and V by 2 bases; bases with no gene match: 6. Germline lookup yields CDR1 LGHDT and CDR2 YNNKEL (reference sequence). CDR3 bases: TGTGCCAGCAGCCAAACCCGGGACAGGGGTAACGAGCAGTACTTC. This encodes CASSQTRDRGNEQYF.

The V call is TRBV29-1, the J call TRBJ2-7, with TRBD2 matching 8 bases. With V trimmed by 4 bases and J by 5 bases, 10 bases remained unmatched. The CDR3 sequence is 14 residues long. From germline, CDR1 is SQVTM and CDR2 ANQGSEA. CDR3 nucleotide sequence: TGCAGCGTTGGCGGGACTAGGAAATCGCACGAGCAGTACTTC. This translates into CSVGGTRKSHEQYF.

The rearrangement joins TRBV7-9 to TRBJ1-2; D remains ambiguous. Trimming cost V 3 bases and J 6 bases, with 17 bases left between them. This CDR3 contains 15 residues. The V gene's germline CDR1 is SEHNR and CDR2 FQNEAQ (reference sequence). In DNA, the CDR3 is TGTGCCAGCAGCTTGTATAACATACAACCCGATGGCTACACCTTC. Protein sequence: CASSLYNIQPDGYTF.

The V call is TRBV28, the J call TRBJ2-7, with 14 bases that match TRBD2. The germline V gene has CDR1 MDHEN and CDR2 SYDVKM. The J segment lost 3 bases and the V segment lost 7 bases, leaving 11 bases of the junction unmatched. The CDR3 is made up of 17 amino acids. The DNA of the CDR3 is TGTGCCAGCAACCTCGGACTAGCGGGAGGACAAAACTACGAGCAGTACTTC. Translated, it gives CASNLGLAGGQNYEQYF.

The genes are TRBV4-1 and TRBJ2-5, with a weak D call TRBD1 (6 bases). V was trimmed by 2 bases and J by 4 bases, leaving 14 bases between them. The length of the CDR3 is 15 residues. Germline CDR1 MGHRA, CDR2 YSYEKL. CDR3 protein: CASSQPQGLAETQYF. The CDR3 DNA sequence: TGCGCCAGCAGCCAACCGCAGGGGCTGGCAGAGACCCAGTACTTC.

CDR3 nucleotides: TGTGCCAACAGACAGGGTTGGTCCTACGAGCAGTACTTC. This codes for CANRQGWSYEQYF. The J gene is TRBJ2-7, the V gene TRBV6-4; 7 bases map to TRBD1. With 10 bases clipped from V and 1 base from J, the junction kept 7 bases outside the gene matches. The CDR3 is 13 residues long. CDR1 and CDR2 (germline): MRHNA, SNTAGT.

The V call is TRBV24-1, the J call TRBJ1-5, with D tentatively TRBD1 (5 bases). Trimming cost V 4 bases and J 2 bases, with 8 bases left between them. CDR1 KGHDR and CDR2 SFDVKD come from the germline V gene. The CDR3 is 14 residues long. CDR3 loop: CATSEGLGNQPQHF. The CDR3 DNA follows: TGTGCCACCAGTGAGGGACTGGGCAATCAGCCCCAGCATTTT.

V usage is TRBV29-1 and J usage is TRBJ2-7, with D possibly being TRBD1 (5 bases). Looked up from germline, CDR1 is SQVTM and CDR2 is ANQGSEA. The CDR3 is 12 residues long. Deletions cut 3 bases from V and 3 bases from J, with 9 bases between. CDR3 nucleotide sequence: TGCAGCGTTGACGGCCAGGGCTACGAGCAGTACTTC. It encodes CSVDGQGYEQYF.

This clone was found once. This chain connects TRBV11-1 to TRBJ2-7, with 9 bases aligning to TRBD2. CDR1 and CDR2 from the germline V gene are SGHAT and FQDESV (reference sequence). V dropped 4 bases and J dropped 2; count of bases not matched to a gene: 6. The CDR3 spans 15 residues. The CDR3 DNA reads TGTGCCAGCAGCTCCCTTAGCGGGAGTCCCTACGAGCAGTACTTC. The encoded protein is CASSSLSGSPYEQYF.

This clone was found once. V usage is TRBV6-1 and J usage is TRBJ1-2; weak D call: TRBD1 (5 bases). Per the germline V gene, CDR1 is MNHNS and CDR2 is SASEGT. Trimming cost V 2 bases and J 4 bases, with 14 bases left between them. The length of the CDR3 is 15 residues. The CDR3 DNA sequence: TGTGCCAGCAGTGAACGGCAGCGACAGCGCTATGGCTACACCTTC. Amino acid sequence: CASSERQRQRYGYTF.

This chain links TRBV30 with TRBJ1-2; no clear D. The CDR3 runs to 13 residues. Between the trimmed V and J ends, which lost 5 bases and 4 bases, there was a span of 14 bases. CDR1 and CDR2 (germline): GTSNPN, SVGIG (reference sequence). The CDR3 DNA is TGTGCCTGGGTTTCGGGGTTGAGCTATGGCTACACCTTC. This gives the protein CAWVSGLSYGYTF.

A note on this clone: The CDR3 carries no conserved terminal phenylalanine or tryptophan, so it likely arises from a read error. The DNA is left out, because the CDR3 cannot be placed on it with certainty; the CDR3 is given as TCRdb lists it. The V gene is TRBV11-3, the J gene TRBJ2-7; TRBD1, as called in the table, went unchecked against the DNA. Germline CDR1 reads SGHNT; CDR2 reads YENEEA. Termini included, the CDR3 measures 11 amino acids. CDR3 in amino acids: CASSFPWEGGR.

This clone appeared a single time. This chain joins TRBV6-1 and TRBJ1-5, with no clear D. V lost 4 bases and J 0 bases, leaving 10 bases between the germline ends. This CDR3 region has 15 residues. In germline, CDR1 is MNHNS, CDR2 SASEGT. The CDR3 DNA is TGTGCCAGCAGTGGGACTAAGGGTAGCAATCAGCCCCAGCATTTT. It yields the protein CASSGTKGSNQPQHF.